The 25 T cell receptor beta chains below all came from one sample that was sequenced in a study of T cell changes during pregnancy in multiple sclerosis. TCRdb's table, derived via immunoSEQ multiplex PCR, lists solely in-frame clones and lacks some. The sample consists of tens of thousands of clones, roughly 93% of them appearing once. The sequencing used CD8+ T cells from peripheral blood mononuclear cells, collected in the second trimester of pregnancy. These receptors were collected from a female donor with multiple sclerosis, enrolled in a pregnancy study.

The chain joins TRBV27 to TRBJ2-7, with D possibly being TRBD2 (6 bases). The CDR3 is made up of 13 amino acids. CDR1 is MNHEY and CDR2 is SMNVEV in the germline V gene (reference sequence). V was cut by 3 bases and J by 2 bases, with 8 bases left in between. The CDR3 DNA follows: TGTGCCAGCAGTTTCAGGGAGGCCTACGAGCAGTACTTC. Translation: CASSFREAYEQYF.

The chain carries TRBV5-1 and TRBJ2-7; the match to TRBD1 covers 12 bases. Per germline, CDR1 SGHRS and CDR2 YFSETQ. This CDR3 has 14 amino acids. Unmatched junction bases numbered 3, after V lost 4 bases and J lost 4 bases. CDR3 sequence: CASSGGQGAYEQYF. The CDR3 DNA is TGCGCCAGCAGCGGGGGACAGGGGGCTTACGAGCAGTACTTC.

V usage is TRBV7-2 and J usage is TRBJ2-1; tentatively, D is TRBD1 (5 bases). There are 16 residues in the CDR3. Per the germline V gene, CDR1 is SGHTA and CDR2 is FQGNSA. V was trimmed by 3 bases and J by 3 bases, leaving 15 bases between them. This CDR3 reads CASSFPLDSLYNEQFF. The CDR3 DNA sequence: TGTGCCAGCAGCTTCCCCCTCGACAGCCTCTACAATGAGCAGTTCTTC.

J is TRBJ1-1 and V is TRBV4-1; D not certain. CDR1 and CDR2 from the germline V gene are MGHRA and YSYEKL. This CDR3 region has 17 residues. The V gene lost 0 bases and the J gene lost 3 bases, with 17 bases spanning the gap. The CDR3: CASSQDGPAVMHTEAFF. In DNA, the CDR3 is TGCGCCAGCAGCCAAGACGGCCCAGCGGTGATGCACACTGAAGCTTTCTTT.

The chain carries TRBV9 and TRBJ2-1; 12 positions agree with TRBD1. Trimming removed 0 bases from V and 9 bases from J; junction bases left unmatched: 13. Germline V gene sequence: CDR1 SGDLS, CDR2 YYNGEE. This CDR3 spans 18 amino acids. The DNA of the CDR3 is TGTGCCAGCAGCGTAGCGGACTTCCCCGGGACAGGGGGCGGTGAGCAGTTCTTC. This encodes CASSVADFPGTGGGEQFF.

The CDR3 is CASSLSRGVKSGELFF. DNA for the CDR3: TGTGCCAGCAGTTTGTCCAGGGGAGTTAAGTCCGGGGAGCTGTTTTTT. V usage is TRBV28 and J usage is TRBJ2-2; D may be TRBD1 (6 bases). This CDR3 contains 16 residues. Germline V gene lookup returns CDR1 MDHEN and CDR2 SYDVKM. V lost 3 bases and J lost 6, with 17 bases in between.

The chain carries TRBV6-1 and TRBJ1-1, with unresolved D. V lost 2 bases, J lost 6 bases, and 10 bases lay in between. Germline-derived CDR1 and CDR2 are MNHNS and SASEGT. The CDR3 is made up of 13 amino acids. Written as DNA, the CDR3 is TGTGCCAGCAGTGAATTCAACGGGGCTGAAGCTTTCTTT. Protein: CASSEFNGAEAFF.

The V gene is TRBV2, the J gene TRBJ1-4, with 7 bases fitting TRBD1. V was clipped by 8 bases and J by 8 bases; unmatched bases: 5. There are 12 residues in the CDR3. The germline V gene encodes CDR1 SNHLY and CDR2 FYNNEI. As DNA, the CDR3 is TGTGCCAGCCAAGACAGGGTCGAAAAACTGTTTTTT. Encoded protein: CASQDRVEKLFF.

The V call is TRBV13, the J call TRBJ2-3, with D uncertain. V lost 6 bases, J lost 4 bases, and 26 bases lay in between. The CDR3 is 18 amino acids. CDR1 is PRHDT and CDR2 is FYEKMQ in the germline V gene (reference sequence). The CDR3 DNA sequence: TGTGCCAGCAGAAACCGCGACTCCTCACGTACGCTCGCAGATACGCAGTATTTT. Protein product: CASRNRDSSRTLADTQYF. The full variable domain, in which reference TRBV13 and TRBJ2-3 provide the parts outside the CDR3, is AAGVIQSPRHLIKEKRETATLKCYPIPRHDTVYWYQQGPGQDPQFLISFYEKMQSDKGSIPDRFSAQQFSDYHSELNMSSLELGDSALYFCASRNRDSSRTLADTQYFGPGTRLTVL.

The DNA for the CDR3 is TGTGCCAGCAGCCCCACAGGGAATCCCTACAATGAGCAGTTCTTC. This sequence encodes CASSPTGNPYNEQFF. This chain joins TRBV7-2 and TRBJ2-1, with D perhaps matching TRBD1 (6 bases). V was cut by 5 bases and J by 2 bases, with 13 bases left in between. Germline CDR1 is SGHTA and CDR2 is FQGNSA. The CDR3 loop spans 15 amino acids.

The genes are TRBV27 and TRBJ2-1; 7 bases align to TRBD2. The J segment lost 6 bases and the V segment lost 8 bases, leaving 10 bases of the junction unmatched. The CDR3 covers 14 residues. Germline loops: CDR1 MNHEY, CDR2 SMNVEV (reference sequence). The CDR3 reads CASLSLREPNEQFF. CDR3 in DNA: TGTGCCAGCCTGAGTTTGCGGGAGCCCAATGAGCAGTTCTTC.

The chain carries TRBV4-3 and TRBJ2-2, with 7 bases matching TRBD2. Germline values: CDR1 LGHNA, CDR2 YSLEER. The length of the CDR3 is 16 residues. J was trimmed by 3 bases and V by 4 bases; bases with no gene match: 8. CDR3 residues: CASSLWEGLDTGELFF. In DNA, the CDR3 is TGCGCCAGCAGCCTCTGGGAGGGCCTCGACACCGGGGAGCTGTTTTTT.

The V call is TRBV29-1, the J call TRBJ2-3, with 9 bases fitting TRBD2. The V gene's germline CDR1 is SQVTM and CDR2 ANQGSEA. V gave up 0 bases and J gave up 1 base; unmatched junction bases: 5. The CDR3 loop spans 16 amino acids. This chain's CDR3 is CSVEDVVAGGTDTQYF. The CDR3 DNA reads as TGCAGCGTTGAAGATGTGGTAGCGGGAGGCACAGATACGCAGTATTTT.

The sample holds a few counts of this clone. This chain uses TRBV10-3 with TRBJ1-1; D is unclear. Germline V gives CDR1 ENHRY, CDR2 SYGVKD. The V and J ends lost 3 bases and 5 bases respectively, with 4 bases between them. This CDR3 comprises 11 residues. The CDR3 loop is CAISDGTEAFF. In nucleotides, the CDR3 is TGTGCCATCAGTGACGGGACTGAAGCTTTCTTT.

This rearrangement joins TRBV5-4 to TRBJ2-7; 9 nucleotides match TRBD2. Germline V lookup: CDR1 SGHNT, CDR2 YYREEE (reference sequence). J lost 6 bases, V lost 0 bases, and 7 bases had no gene match. The CDR3 contains 15 residues. This CDR3 reads CASSLVSSGAGEQYF. CDR3 DNA: TGTGCCAGCAGCTTGGTCTCTAGCGGGGCGGGCGAGCAGTACTTC.

The table lists this clone with a few counts. The genes are TRBV19 and TRBJ1-2; 7 bases match TRBD1. Germline loops: CDR1 LNHDA, CDR2 SQIVND (reference sequence). The CDR3 has 11 amino acids. Trimming removed 11 bases from V and 7 bases from J; junction bases left unmatched: 7. CDR3 in amino acids: CACRQGIGYTF. For the CDR3, the DNA is TGTGCCTGCCGACAGGGAATTGGCTACACCTTC. Filled out from reference TRBV19 and TRBJ1-2, the complete variable domain reads DGGITQSPKYLFRKEGQNVTLSCEQNLNHDAMYWYRQDPGQGLRLIYYSQIVNDFQKGDIAEGYSVSREKKESFPLTVTSAQKNPTAFYLCACRQGIGYTFGSGTRLTVV.

In regard to this clone: A junction end diverges from the germline sequence, so it may reflect a read error. The rearrangement links TRBV5-1 to TRBJ2-1; a possible D gene is TRBD2 (5 bases). The CDR3 spans 15 residues. CDR1 and CDR2 from the germline V gene are SGHRS and YFSETQ. CDR3 amino acids: CASSLLGLSFNEQFF. In DNA form, the CDR3 reads TGCGCCAGCAGCTTGTTAGGACTCTCCTTCAATGAGCAGTTCTTC.

The count of this clone is one. V is TRBV5-1 and J is TRBJ2-2, with 7 bases identical to TRBD2. The length of the CDR3 is 16 residues. Germline lookup yields CDR1 SGHRS and CDR2 YFSETQ. V was clipped by 5 bases and J by 4 bases; unmatched bases: 11. CDR3 sequence: CASSFPGGIRTGELFF. The CDR3 coding sequence is TGCGCCAGCAGTTTTCCCGGGGGGATTCGCACCGGGGAGCTGTTTTTT.

This rearrangement joins TRBV19 to TRBJ2-7; D is possibly TRBD2 (5 bases). CDR3 length: 14 amino acids. Germline V CDR1 and CDR2: LNHDA, SQIVND (reference sequence). V was trimmed by 3 bases and J by 3 bases, leaving 12 bases between them. CDR3 in amino acids: CASSIAGPSYEQYF. The CDR3 bases are TGTGCCAGTAGTATTGCGGGCCCTAGCTACGAGCAGTACTTC. Supplemented by reference TRBV19 and TRBJ2-7, the full variable domain reads DGGITQSPKYLFRKEGQNVTLSCEQNLNHDAMYWYRQDPGQGLRLIYYSQIVNDFQKGDIAEGYSVSREKKESFPLTVTSAQKNPTAFYLCASSIAGPSYEQYFGPGTRLTVT.

The chain is built from TRBV19 and TRBJ2-3, with D hard to call. The germline CDR1 and CDR2 sequences are LNHDA and SQIVND (reference sequence). V shed 4 bases and J shed 3 bases, with 5 bases lying between them. The CDR3 has 12 residues. CDR3 protein: CASSNYTDTQYF. The CDR3, as DNA: TGTGCCAGTAGTAATTATACAGATACGCAGTATTTT.

This chain uses TRBV5-4 with TRBJ2-2; tentative D call: TRBD2 (5 bases). Germline loops: CDR1 SGHNT, CDR2 YYREEE (reference sequence). The ends were cut back, 1 base at V and 2 bases at J, with 9 bases in the middle. This CDR3 has 15 amino acids. CDR3 sequence: CASSLPTSNTGELFF. The CDR3 nucleotides are TGTGCCAGCAGCTTGCCCACTAGTAACACCGGGGAGCTGTTTTTT. The full variable domain, completed using reference TRBV5-4 and TRBJ2-2, is ETGVTQSPTHLIKTRGQQVTLRCSSQSGHNTVSWYQQALGQGPQFIFQYYREEENGRGNFPPRFSGLQFPNYSSELNVNALELDDSALYLCASSLPTSNTGELFFGEGSRLTVL.

The V and J genes are TRBV7-9 and TRBJ2-7, with TRBD1 matching over 9 bases. The V gene end was trimmed by 8 bases and the J gene end by 4 bases; junction bases not matched to a gene: 6. The CDR3 covers 13 residues. The germline CDR1 and CDR2 sequences are SEHNR and FQNEAQ (reference sequence). CDR3 sequence (DNA): TGTGCCAGCGAGGGACAGGGAGGGTACGAGCAGTACTTC. Translation: CASEGQGGYEQYF.

The gene calls are TRBV30 and TRBJ2-3, with TRBD2 identical over 9 bases. The germline V gene encodes CDR1 GTSNPN and CDR2 SVGIG (reference sequence). V lost 3 bases, J lost 4 bases, and 8 bases stayed unmatched. CDR3 length equals 15 residues. The CDR3 loop reads CAWSGGGGRADTQYF. Here the CDR3 DNA reads TGTGCCTGGAGCGGAGGGGGCGGGAGGGCAGATACGCAGTATTTT.

This clone was detected only once. This chain uses TRBV5-5 with TRBJ1-3; no definite D call. This CDR3 is 14 amino acids long. V was trimmed by 0 bases and J by 0 bases, leaving 4 bases between them. Germline lookup yields CDR1 SGHKS and CDR2 YYEKEE (reference sequence). For the CDR3, the DNA is TGTGCCAGCAGCTTGGGGAGCTCTGGAAACACCATATATTTT. Translation gives CASSLGSSGNTIYF.

The chain couples TRBV9 to TRBJ2-5; a possible D gene is TRBD1 (6 bases). Germline CDR1 SGDLS, CDR2 YYNGEE. V was clipped by 3 bases and J by 0 bases, with 12 bases between them. The CDR3 loop spans 15 amino acids. In DNA, the CDR3 is TGTGCCAGCAGCGCATATGGACAGTACCAAGAGACCCAGTACTTC. Residues: CASSAYGQYQETQYF.